This record concerns one TCR beta chain sequence. In the authors' workflow: From reference gene primer amplification, estimates of nucleated cell counts were derived. Produced via immunoSEQ multiplex PCR; TCRdb's table is partial and in-frame only. The DNA gave D and trimming, while V, J and clone size come from that table. This table has 350,000 to 400,000 clones, about 90% appearing once. The germline gives CDR1 MNHEY, CDR2 SMNVEV (reference sequence). The CDR3 totals 17 residues. J lost 0 bases, V lost 0 bases, and 4 bases had no gene match. Enrolled through a virtual design, the participants were between roughly 18 and 90 years of age and came from 24 US areas. These data come from a study of blood T cell repertoires in COVID-19. Study as a whole: COVID-19 samples collected from the United States, Italy and Spain covered acute and convalescent phases. PBMCs, B-cell-depleted T cells, or T cells provided the cDNA or gDNA that made up the material.

The rearrangement uses TRBV27 and TRBJ1-5; 8 positions match TRBD1. This clonotype was sampled from a young woman who had recovered from COVID-19. Sequenced sample: PBMCs or T cells enriched from blood (not recorded which). The CDR3 nucleotides read TGTGCCAGCAGTTTATCTGGGACAGGAGATAGCAATCAGCCCCAGCATTTT. This sequence encodes CASSLSGTGDSNQPQHF.